Sequencing of this T cell receptor (beta chain) was carried out in a study of blood T cell repertoires in COVID-19. About the research overall: Sources were T cells, B-cell-depleted T cells, or PBMCs; the material itself was cDNA or gDNA.

Clones were read by immunoSEQ multiplex PCR, and TCRdb kept only the in-frame ones, dropping some. The profile covers over 200,000 clones, with 85% appearing a single time and approximately 19% taken by the ten largest. This clone was observed once. Ages ranged from roughly 18 to 95 years, with residence in 20 to 30 US areas. Cohorts were determined from participant-reported clinical history. Recovered participants had two consecutive negative NP/OP PCR tests, healthcare professional clearance, or symptom resolution. Losses at the gene ends were 0 bases for V and 6 bases for J; bases not matched to a gene: 10. CDR1 is SGDLS and CDR2 is YYNGEE in the germline V gene. The CDR3 contains 16 residues.

Sequencing was done on a sample of PBMCs or T cells enriched from blood (not recorded which). The origin of this receptor is a man aged 40-50 years who had recovered from COVID-19. The gene calls are TRBV9 and TRBJ2-7; 9 nucleotides agree with TRBD2. CDR3 residues: CASSVGVSGGSSEQYF. The CDR3 DNA is TGTGCCAGCAGCGTAGGGGTTAGCGGGGGTAGCTCCGAGCAGTACTTC. The complete variable domain, with remaining parts taken from reference TRBV9 and TRBJ2-7, reads DSGVTQTPKHLITATGQRVTLRCSPRSGDLSVYWYQQSLDQGLQFLIQYYNGEERAKGNILERFSAQQFPDLHSELNLSSLELGDSALYFCASSVGVSGGSSEQYFGPGTRLTVT.